Sequencing of this T cell receptor (beta chain) was carried out in a study of graft-versus-host responses after intestinal transplantation. Study-wide context: Each recipient received a multivisceral, liver-intestinal, or isolated intestinal graft. General study results and limits: Detection of GvH clones occurred in recipient marrow, and some had their first appearance in ileum or blood.

A note on this clone: The antigen is not known.

This CDR3 region has 13 residues. CDR1 is LNHDA, CDR2 SQIVND, per germline (reference sequence). Trimming at V came to 6 bases and at J to 3 bases, leaving 4 bases not matched to a gene. Sequencing was performed with immunoSEQ multiplex PCR; in TCRdb, only in-frame clones are kept and a portion is missing. Among roughly 81,000 clones listed, approximately 82% were seen once. This TCR came from a human donor who received an intestinal transplant. This material consisted of unstimulated CD4+ T cells sorted from spleen or lymph node cells, taken before intestinal transplant. The rearrangement links TRBV19 to TRBJ1-2; 7 positions agree with TRBD1. The CDR3 DNA reads as TGTGCCAGTAGAGACAGGGACGACTATGGCTACACCTTC. It codes for CASRDRDDYGYTF.